This TCR beta chain was retrieved from a study of human T cells and chemical hapten exposure. TCRdb analysed the RACE reads with MiXCR anew, one entry per CDR3 protein. The data show tens of thousands of distinct CDR3 sequences, with about a tenth seen just once and approximately 1.8% held by the top ten. V shed 5 bases and J 7 bases; nucleotides not matched to a gene: 8. The CDR3 consists of 13 residues. CDR1 and CDR2 (germline): KGHSH, LQKENI. The sample's time point: patch test 2, 6 weeks after DPC sensitization. Described treatment: therapeutic diphenylcyclopropenone sensitization with weekly scalp DPC. This clonotype has at least ten counts.

Here the sequenced sample was whole blood, taken in connection with sensitization to the hapten diphenylcyclopropenone (DPC). The rearrangement joins TRBV18 to TRBJ2-7; 7 positions match TRBD1. The clonotype originates from a woman in her fifties or sixties with alopecia areata. Some clones in this sample may be carry-over from other donors' samples. The DNA of the CDR3 is TGTGCCAGCTCAGGCAAACAGGGGCGGGAGCAGTACTTC. Encoded protein: CASSGKQGREQYF.